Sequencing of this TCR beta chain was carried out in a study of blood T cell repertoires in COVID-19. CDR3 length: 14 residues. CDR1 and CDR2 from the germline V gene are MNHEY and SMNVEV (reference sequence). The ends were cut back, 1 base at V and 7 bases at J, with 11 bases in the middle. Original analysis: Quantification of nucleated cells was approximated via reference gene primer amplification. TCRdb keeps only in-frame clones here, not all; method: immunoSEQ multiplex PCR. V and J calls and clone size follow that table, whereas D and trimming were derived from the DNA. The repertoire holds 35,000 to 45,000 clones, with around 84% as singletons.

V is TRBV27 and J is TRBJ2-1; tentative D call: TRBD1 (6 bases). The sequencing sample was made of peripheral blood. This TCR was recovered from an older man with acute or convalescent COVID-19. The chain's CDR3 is CASSLFPGDNEQFF. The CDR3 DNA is TGTGCCAGCAGTTTATTTCCAGGGGATAATGAGCAGTTCTTC.